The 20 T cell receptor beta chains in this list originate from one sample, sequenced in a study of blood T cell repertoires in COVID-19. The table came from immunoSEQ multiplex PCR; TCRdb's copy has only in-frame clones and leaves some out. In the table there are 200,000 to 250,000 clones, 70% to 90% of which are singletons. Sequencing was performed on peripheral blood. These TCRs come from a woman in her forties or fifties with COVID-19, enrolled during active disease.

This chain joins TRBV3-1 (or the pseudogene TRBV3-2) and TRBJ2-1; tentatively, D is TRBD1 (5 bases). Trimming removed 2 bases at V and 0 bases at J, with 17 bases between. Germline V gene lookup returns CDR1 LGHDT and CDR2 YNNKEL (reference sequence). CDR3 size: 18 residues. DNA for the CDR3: TGTGCCAGCAGCCAATTCCGGCAGGGCGGAAGCTCCTACAATGAGCAGTTCTTC. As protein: CASSQFRQGGSSYNEQFF.

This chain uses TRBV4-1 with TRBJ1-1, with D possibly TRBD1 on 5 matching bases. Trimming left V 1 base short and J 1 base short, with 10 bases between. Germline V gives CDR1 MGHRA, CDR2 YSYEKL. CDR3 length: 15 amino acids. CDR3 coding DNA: TGCGCCAGCAGCCAAGCTGGGGGGTGGAACACTGAAGCTTTCTTT. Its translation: CASSQAGGWNTEAFF.

For the CDR3, the DNA is TGTGCCAGCAGCTTAGTAGGGAGGACCGGGGAGCTGTTTTTT. This gives the protein CASSLVGRTGELFF. This rearrangement joins TRBV5-6 to TRBJ2-2; TRBD2 might be the D (6 bases). Trimming cost V 2 bases and J 5 bases, with 10 bases left between them. Germline loops: CDR1 SGHDT, CDR2 YYEEEE. The CDR3 is made up of 14 amino acids.

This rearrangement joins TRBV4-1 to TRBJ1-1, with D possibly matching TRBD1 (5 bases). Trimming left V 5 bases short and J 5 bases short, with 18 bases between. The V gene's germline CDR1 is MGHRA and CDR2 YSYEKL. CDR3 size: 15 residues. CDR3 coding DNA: TGCGCCAGCAGCGCGTATTTCCAGCAGGGAACTGAAGCTTTCTTT. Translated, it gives CASSAYFQQGTEAFF.

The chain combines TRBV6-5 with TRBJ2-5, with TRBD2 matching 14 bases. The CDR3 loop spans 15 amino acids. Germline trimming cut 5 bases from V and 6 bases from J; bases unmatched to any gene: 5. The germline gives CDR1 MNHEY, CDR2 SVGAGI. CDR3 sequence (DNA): TGTGCCAGCAGTCCGACTAGCGGGGGGGGGAAGACCCAGTACTTC. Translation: CASSPTSGGGKTQYF.

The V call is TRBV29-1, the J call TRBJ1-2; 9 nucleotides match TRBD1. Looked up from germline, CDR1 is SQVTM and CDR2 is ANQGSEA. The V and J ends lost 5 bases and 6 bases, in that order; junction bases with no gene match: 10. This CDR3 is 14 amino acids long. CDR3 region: CSVSETGGRDGYTF. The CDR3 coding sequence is TGCAGCGTTTCTGAGACAGGGGGTAGAGATGGCTACACCTTC.

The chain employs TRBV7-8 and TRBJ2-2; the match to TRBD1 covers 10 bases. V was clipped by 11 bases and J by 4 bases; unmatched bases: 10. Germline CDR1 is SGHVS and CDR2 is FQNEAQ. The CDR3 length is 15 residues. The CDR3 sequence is CASTKGQGTTGELFF. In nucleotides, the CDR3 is TGTGCCTCTACAAAGGGACAGGGGACCACCGGGGAGCTGTTTTTT. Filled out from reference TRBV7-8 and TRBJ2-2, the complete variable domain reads GAGVSQSPRYKVAKRGQDVALRCDPISGHVSLFWYQQALGQGPEFLTYFQNEAQLDKSGLPSDRFFAERPEGSVSTLKIQRTQQEDSAVYLCASTKGQGTTGELFFGEGSRLTVL.

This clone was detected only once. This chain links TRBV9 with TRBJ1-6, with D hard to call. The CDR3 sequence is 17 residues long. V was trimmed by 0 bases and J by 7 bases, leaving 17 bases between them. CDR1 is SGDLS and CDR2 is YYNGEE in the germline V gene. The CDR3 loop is CASSVELGGGLNSPLHF. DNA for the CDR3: TGTGCCAGCAGCGTAGAGTTAGGAGGTGGATTAAATTCACCCCTCCACTTT.

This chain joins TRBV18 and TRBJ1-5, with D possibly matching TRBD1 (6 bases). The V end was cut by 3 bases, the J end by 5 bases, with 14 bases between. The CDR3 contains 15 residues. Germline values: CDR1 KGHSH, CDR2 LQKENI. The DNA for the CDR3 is TGTGCCAGCTCACCCACAGGACAGCCATATCAGCCCCAGCATTTT. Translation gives CASSPTGQPYQPQHF. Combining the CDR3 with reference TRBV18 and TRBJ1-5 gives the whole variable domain NAGVMQNPRHLVRRRGQEARLRCSPMKGHSHVYWYRQLPEEGLKFMVYLQKENIIDESGMPKERFSAEFPKEGPSILRIQQVVRGDSAAYFCASSPTGQPYQPQHFGDGTRLSIL.

CDR3 amino acids: CATSGGVGYTF. The DNA for the CDR3 is TGTGCCACCAGTGGGGGGGTAGGCTACACCTTC. The chain uses TRBV24-1 and TRBJ1-2, with D maybe TRBD1 (5 bases). The CDR3 is 11 amino acids. The germline V gene encodes CDR1 KGHDR and CDR2 SFDVKD. V gave up 5 bases and J gave up 8 bases, with 8 bases separating them.

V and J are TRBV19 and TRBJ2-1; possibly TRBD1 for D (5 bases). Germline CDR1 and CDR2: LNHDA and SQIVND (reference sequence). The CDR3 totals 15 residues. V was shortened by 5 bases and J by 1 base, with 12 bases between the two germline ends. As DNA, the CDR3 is TGTGCCAGTAGTGGCAGGGAATCATCCTACAATGAGCAGTTCTTC. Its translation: CASSGRESSYNEQFF.

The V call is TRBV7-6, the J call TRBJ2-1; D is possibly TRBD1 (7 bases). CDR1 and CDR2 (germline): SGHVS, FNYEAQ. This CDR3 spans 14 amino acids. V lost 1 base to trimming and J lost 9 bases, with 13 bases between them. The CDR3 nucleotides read TGTGCCAGCAGCTTAGGTGGAGGGGGCGGTGAGCAGTTCTTC. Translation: CASSLGGGGGEQFF. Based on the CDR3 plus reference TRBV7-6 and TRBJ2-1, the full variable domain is GAGVSQSPRYKVTKRGQDVALRCDPISGHVSLYWYRQALGQGPEFLTYFNYEAQQDKSGLPNDRFSAERPEGSISTLTIQRTEQRDSAMYRCASSLGGGGGEQFFGPGTRLTVL.

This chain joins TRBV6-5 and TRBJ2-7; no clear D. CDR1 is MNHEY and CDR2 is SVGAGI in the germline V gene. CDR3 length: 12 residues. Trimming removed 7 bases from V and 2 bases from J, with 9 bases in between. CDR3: CASNRGPYEQYV. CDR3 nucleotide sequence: TGTGCCAGCAATCGTGGGCCCTACGAGCAGTACGTC.

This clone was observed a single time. The chain's CDR3 is CASSQDPGRGALYEQYF. The CDR3 DNA sequence: TGTGCCAGCAGCCAAGATCCGGGGCGGGGGGCCCTCTACGAGCAGTACTTC. The V gene is TRBV3-1 (or the pseudogene TRBV3-2), the J gene TRBJ2-7; 8 nucleotides line up with TRBD2. The CDR3 sequence is 17 residues long. V lost 0 bases and J lost 3; bases outside the gene matches: 10. Germline values: CDR1 LGHDT, CDR2 YNNKEL (reference sequence).

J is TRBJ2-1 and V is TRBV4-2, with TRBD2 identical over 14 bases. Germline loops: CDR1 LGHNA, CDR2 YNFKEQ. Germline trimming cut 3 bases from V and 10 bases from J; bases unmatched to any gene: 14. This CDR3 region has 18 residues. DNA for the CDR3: TGTGCCAGCAGCCAGGCCGGCCTTGGACTAGCGGGGGGTAGGGAGCAGTTCTTC. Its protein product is CASSQAGLGLAGGREQFF.

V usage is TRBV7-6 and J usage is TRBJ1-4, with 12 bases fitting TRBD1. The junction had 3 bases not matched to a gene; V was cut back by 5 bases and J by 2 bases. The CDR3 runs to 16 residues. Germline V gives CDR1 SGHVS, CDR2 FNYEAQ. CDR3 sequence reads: CASSPGTGGTNEKLFF. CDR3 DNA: TGTGCCAGCAGCCCTGGGACAGGGGGCACTAATGAAAAACTGTTTTTT.

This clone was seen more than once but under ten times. The DNA for the CDR3 is TGTGCCAACGAGCCCGGGACAGGGGGACCTCCTAACTATGGCTACACCTTC. Amino acids: CANEPGTGGPPNYGYTF. V is TRBV28 and J is TRBJ1-2; 11 bases are a match to TRBD1. CDR1 is MDHEN and CDR2 is SYDVKM in the germline V gene. With 10 bases clipped from V and 0 bases from J, the junction kept 13 bases outside the gene matches. The CDR3 runs 17 residues.

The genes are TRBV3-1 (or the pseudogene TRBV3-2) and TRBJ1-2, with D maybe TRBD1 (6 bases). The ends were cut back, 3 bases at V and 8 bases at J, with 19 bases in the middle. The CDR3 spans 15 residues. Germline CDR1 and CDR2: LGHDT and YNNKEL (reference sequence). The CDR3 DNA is TGTGCCAGCAGCCAGCCCGGACAGCTGGTGCGAGGCTACACCTTC. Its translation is CASSQPGQLVRGYTF.

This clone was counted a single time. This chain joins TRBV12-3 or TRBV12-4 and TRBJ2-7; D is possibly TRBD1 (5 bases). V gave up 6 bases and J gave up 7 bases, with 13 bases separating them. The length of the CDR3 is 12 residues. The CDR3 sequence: CASSPDSSEQYF. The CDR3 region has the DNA TGTGCCAGCAGCCCCGACAGTAGTGAGCAGTACTTC.

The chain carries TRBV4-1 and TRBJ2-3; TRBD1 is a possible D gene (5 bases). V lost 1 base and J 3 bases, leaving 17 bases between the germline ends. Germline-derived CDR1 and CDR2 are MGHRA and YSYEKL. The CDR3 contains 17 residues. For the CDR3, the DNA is TGCGCCAGCAGCCAAGGCGAAAGGACATGGGGAACAGATACGCAGTATTTT. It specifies CASSQGERTWGTDTQYF.